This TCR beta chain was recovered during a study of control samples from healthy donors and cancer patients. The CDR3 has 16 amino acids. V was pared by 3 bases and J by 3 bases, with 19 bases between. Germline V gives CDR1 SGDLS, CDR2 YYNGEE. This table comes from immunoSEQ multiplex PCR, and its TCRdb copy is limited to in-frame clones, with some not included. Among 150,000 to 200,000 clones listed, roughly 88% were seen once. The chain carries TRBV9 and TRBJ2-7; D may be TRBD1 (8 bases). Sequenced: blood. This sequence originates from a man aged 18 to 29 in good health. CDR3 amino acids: CASSERDRSFIYEQYF. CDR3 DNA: TGTGCCAGCAGCGAGCGGGACAGGTCTTTCATCTACGAGCAGTACTTC.